These T cell receptor beta chains were read from a single sample in a study of T cells in Graves' hyperthyroidism and ophthalmopathy. TCRdb itself ran the multiplex PCR reads through MiXCR, one entry per CDR3 protein. Of roughly 580,000 distinct CDR3 sequences detected, about 15% appear once; the ten largest clones hold 5.8%. Source material: blood. The receptors originated from a woman aged 25 to 39 with Graves' hyperthyroidism that later progressed to Graves' ophthalmopathy. CDR3s include the opening cysteine and the closing phenylalanine or tryptophan. The order of the fields is J gene, D gene, clone size, V gene, CDR3 protein, CDR3 DNA. D genes are given only for firm matches. Size is omitted from some rows. Given values are once, few, many or a class for expanded clones.

j_gene: TRBJ2-7; d_gene: TRBD1; abundance: NA; v_gene: TRBV6-6; CDR3aa: CASSYSGQGVDYEQYF; CDR3nt: TGTGCCAGCAGTTACTCTGGACAGGGCGTTGACTACGAGCAGTACTTC
j_gene: TRBJ1-3; d_gene: TRBD1; abundance: NA; v_gene: TRBV12-5; CDR3aa: CASGSPRTGLSGNTIYF; CDR3nt: TGTGCTAGTGGTTCCCCAAGGACAGGGCTCTCTGGAAACACCATATATTTT
j_gene: TRBJ2-7; d_gene: TRBD1; abundance: few; v_gene: TRBV28; CDR3aa: CASSPGQGMNEEYF; CDR3nt: TGTGCCAGCTCACCCGGACAGGGAATGAACGAGGAGTACTTC
j_gene: TRBJ1-6; d_gene: NA; abundance: few; v_gene: TRBV14; CDR3aa: CASSQAGWSSYNSPLHF; CDR3nt: TGTGCCAGCAGCCAAGCAGGATGGAGCTCCTATAATTCACCCCTCCACTTT
j_gene: TRBJ2-7; d_gene: NA; abundance: few; v_gene: TRBV7-3; CDR3aa: CASSLTAWNSSSYEQYF; CDR3nt: TGTGCCAGCAGCTTAACGGCCTGGAACTCCTCATCCTACGAGCAGTACTTC
j_gene: TRBJ2-3; d_gene: TRBD2; abundance: many; v_gene: TRBV7-2; CDR3aa: CASSLGAGGGTDTQYF; CDR3nt: TGTGCCAGCAGCCTCGGGGCGGGGGGGGGCACAGATACGCAGTATTTT
j_gene: TRBJ2-5; d_gene: NA; abundance: many; v_gene: TRBV7-9; CDR3aa: CASSLATAGEQRETQYF; CDR3nt: TGTGCCAGCAGCTTAGCTACGGCAGGGGAACAGAGAGAGACCCAGTACTTC
j_gene: TRBJ2-3; d_gene: TRBD2; abundance: NA; v_gene: TRBV18; CDR3aa: CASSPLLAGAADTQYF; CDR3nt: TGTGCCAGCTCACCACTGCTAGCGGGAGCGGCAGATACGCAGTATTTT
j_gene: TRBJ1-2; d_gene: TRBD1; abundance: few; v_gene: TRBV20-1; CDR3aa: CSAPGQVLGYTF; CDR3nt: TGCAGTGCCCCGGGACAGGTACTCGGCTACACCTTC
j_gene: TRBJ2-5; d_gene: NA; abundance: many; v_gene: TRBV9; CDR3aa: CASSRGLKETQYF; CDR3nt: TGTGCCAGCAGCAGGGGGTTAAAAGAGACCCAGTACTTC
j_gene: TRBJ2-3; d_gene: NA; abundance: NA; v_gene: TRBV2; CDR3aa: CASSVDYTDTQYF; CDR3nt: TGTGCCAGCAGTGTTGATTACACAGATACGCAGTATTTT
j_gene: TRBJ1-5; d_gene: NA; abundance: many; v_gene: TRBV6-1; CDR3aa: CASRPHSNQPQHF; CDR3nt: TGTGCCAGCAGGCCTCATAGCAATCAGCCCCAGCATTTT
j_gene: TRBJ2-2; d_gene: NA; abundance: few; v_gene: TRBV12-5; CDR3aa: CASGLVLQANNTGELFF; CDR3nt: TGTGCTAGTGGTTTGGTACTTCAGGCTAACAACACCGGGGAGCTGTTTTTT
j_gene: TRBJ2-3; d_gene: TRBD2; abundance: many; v_gene: TRBV7-9; CDR3aa: CASSPPGGYDTQYF; CDR3nt: TGTGCCAGCAGCCCGCCGGGGGGGTACGATACGCAGTATTTT
j_gene: TRBJ2-1; d_gene: TRBD2; abundance: NA; v_gene: TRBV27; CDR3aa: CASRFSGRAIFYNEQFF; CDR3nt: TGTGCCAGCAGATTTAGCGGGAGGGCCATATTCTACAATGAGCAGTTCTTC
j_gene: TRBJ2-1; d_gene: NA; abundance: many; v_gene: TRBV28; CDR3aa: CASSRLEFISNEQFF; CDR3nt: TGTGCCAGCAGCCGTTTGGAGTTCATCTCCAATGAGCAGTTCTTC
j_gene: TRBJ2-5; d_gene: NA; abundance: many; v_gene: TRBV9; CDR3aa: CASSVSGQETQYF; CDR3nt: TGTGCCAGCAGCGTGAGCGGACAAGAGACCCAGTACTTC
j_gene: TRBJ2-7; d_gene: NA; abundance: many; v_gene: TRBV7-9; CDR3aa: CATEQAGDEQYF; CDR3nt: TGTGCCACCGAACAGGCCGGTGACGAGCAGTACTTC
j_gene: TRBJ2-7; d_gene: NA; abundance: few; v_gene: TRBV7-9; CDR3aa: CASSSSRGMEQYF; CDR3nt: TGTGCCAGCAGCTCGTCCCGGGGGATGGAGCAGTACTTC
j_gene: TRBJ2-7; d_gene: NA; abundance: NA; v_gene: TRBV12-5; CDR3aa: CASGPFDRNSYEQYF; CDR3nt: TGTGCTAGTGGCCCATTTGACAGAAACAGCTACGAGCAGTACTTC
j_gene: TRBJ2-1; d_gene: NA; abundance: many; v_gene: TRBV19; CDR3aa: CASSLSSWDEQFF; CDR3nt: TGTGCCAGTAGTTTGAGTAGTTGGGATGAGCAGTTCTTC
j_gene: TRBJ2-7; d_gene: NA; abundance: many; v_gene: TRBV12-3/TRBV12-4; CDR3aa: CASSLVQGTTYEQYF; CDR3nt: TGTGCCAGCAGTTTAGTCCAGGGGACAACCTACGAGCAGTACTTC
j_gene: TRBJ2-2; d_gene: NA; abundance: many; v_gene: TRBV28; CDR3aa: CASSLGGGAGELFF; CDR3nt: TGTGCCAGCAGTTTAGGAGGAGGGGCCGGGGAGCTGTTTTTT
j_gene: TRBJ1-3; d_gene: NA; abundance: many; v_gene: TRBV15; CDR3aa: CATSRDYTETGNTIYF; CDR3nt: TGTGCCACCAGCAGAGATTATACAGAGACTGGAAACACCATATATTTT
j_gene: TRBJ1-2; d_gene: NA; abundance: few; v_gene: TRBV28; CDR3aa: CASSPSSSRNYSYTF; CDR3nt: TGTGCCAGCAGTCCGAGTAGTTCGAGGAACTATAGCTACACCTTC
j_gene: TRBJ2-7; d_gene: NA; abundance: many; v_gene: TRBV12-3/TRBV12-4; CDR3aa: CASSSPLLLASSSEQYF; CDR3nt: TGTGCCAGCAGTTCCCCTTTACTGTTGGCTAGTTCTTCCGAGCAGTACTTC
j_gene: TRBJ1-1; d_gene: NA; abundance: many; v_gene: TRBV19; CDR3aa: CASSSVLGPSDTEAFF; CDR3nt: TGTGCCAGCTCCTCAGTGTTGGGGCCTTCCGACACTGAAGCTTTCTTT
j_gene: TRBJ1-2; d_gene: NA; abundance: many; v_gene: TRBV7-2; CDR3aa: CASSGGFGGGYTF; CDR3nt: TGTGCCAGCAGCGGAGGGTTCGGGGGAGGCTACACCTTC
j_gene: TRBJ2-7; d_gene: NA; abundance: NA; v_gene: TRBV7-2; CDR3aa: CASSGQRYEQYF; CDR3nt: TGTGCCAGCAGCGGCCAGAGATACGAGCAGTACTTC
j_gene: TRBJ1-4; d_gene: NA; abundance: once; v_gene: TRBV12-3/TRBV12-4; CDR3aa: CARSETGPEKLFF; CDR3nt: TGTGCCCGCAGTGAAACAGGGCCCGAAAAACTGTTTTTT
j_gene: TRBJ2-7; d_gene: TRBD1; abundance: once; v_gene: TRBV7-2; CDR3aa: CASSLVGGQVYYEQYF; CDR3nt: TGTGCCAGCAGCTTAGTGGGTGGACAGGTCTACTACGAGCAGTACTTC
j_gene: TRBJ1-3; d_gene: TRBD1; abundance: few; v_gene: TRBV10-3; CDR3aa: CAIKPGQGNTIYF; CDR3nt: TGTGCCATCAAGCCGGGACAGGGGAACACCATATATTTT
j_gene: TRBJ2-1; d_gene: TRBD1; abundance: many; v_gene: TRBV11-2; CDR3aa: CASSLGTGPYNEQFF; CDR3nt: TGTGCCAGCAGCTTAGGGACAGGGCCCTACAATGAGCAGTTCTTC
j_gene: TRBJ1-1; d_gene: NA; abundance: many; v_gene: TRBV12-3/TRBV12-4; CDR3aa: CASSPRLNTEAFF; CDR3nt: TGTGCCAGCAGCCCCAGGTTGAACACTGAAGCTTTCTTT
j_gene: TRBJ1-5; d_gene: NA; abundance: many; v_gene: TRBV12-3/TRBV12-4; CDR3aa: CASSFGDTNQPQHF; CDR3nt: TGTGCCAGCAGTTTTGGGGACACTAATCAGCCCCAGCATTTT
j_gene: TRBJ1-1; d_gene: NA; abundance: many; v_gene: TRBV3-1; CDR3aa: CASSQSASNTEAFF; CDR3nt: TGTGCCAGCAGCCAGAGTGCGAGCAACACTGAAGCTTTCTTT
j_gene: TRBJ1-1; d_gene: NA; abundance: NA; v_gene: TRBV29-1; CDR3aa: CRAGADTEASF; CDR3nt: TGCAGGGCAGGGGCAGACACTGAAGCTTCCTTT
j_gene: TRBJ2-7; d_gene: TRBD2; abundance: many; v_gene: TRBV10-3; CDR3aa: CAISEASGAYEQYF; CDR3nt: TGTGCCATCAGTGAAGCTAGCGGGGCGTACGAGCAGTACTTC
j_gene: TRBJ1-4; d_gene: NA; abundance: NA; v_gene: TRBV6-5; CDR3aa: CASSLRPGGSREKLFF; CDR3nt: TGTGCCAGCAGCTTACGGCCCGGAGGGAGTCGGGAAAAACTGTTTTTT
j_gene: TRBJ2-5; d_gene: TRBD2; abundance: NA; v_gene: TRBV19; CDR3aa: CASSAGTSGQTFQETQYF; CDR3nt: TGTGCCAGTAGTGCGGGGACTAGCGGGCAAACCTTTCAAGAGACCCAGTACTTC
j_gene: TRBJ1-2; d_gene: NA; abundance: NA; v_gene: TRBV25-1; CDR3aa: CASSEFGYTNYGYTF; CDR3nt: TGTGCCAGCAGTGAATTTGGGTATACTAACTATGGCTACACCTTC
j_gene: TRBJ1-5; d_gene: TRBD1; abundance: few; v_gene: TRBV12-5; CDR3aa: CASGLVGGGRSNQPQHF; CDR3nt: TGTGCTAGTGGTTTGGTAGGGGGCGGGCGTAGCAATCAGCCCCAGCATTTT
j_gene: TRBJ1-1; d_gene: NA; abundance: NA; v_gene: TRBV20-1; CDR3aa: CSAYRAAAAFF; CDR3nt: TGCAGTGCCTACAGGGCCGCGGCCGCTTTCTTT
j_gene: TRBJ1-1; d_gene: NA; abundance: many; v_gene: TRBV19; CDR3aa: CASRQGTPLNTEAFF; CDR3nt: TGTGCCAGTAGACAAGGTACGCCACTGAACACTGAAGCTTTCTTT
j_gene: TRBJ1-2; d_gene: TRBD1; abundance: few; v_gene: TRBV7-9; CDR3aa: CASSSTGFGGYTF; CDR3nt: TGTGCCAGCAGCTCGACAGGGTTCGGTGGCTACACCTTC
j_gene: TRBJ2-2; d_gene: TRBD1; abundance: few; v_gene: TRBV11-1; CDR3aa: CASSPGGSTGELFF; CDR3nt: TGTGCCAGCAGCCCAGGGGGAAGCACCGGGGAGCTGTTTTTT
j_gene: TRBJ1-2; d_gene: TRBD1; abundance: many; v_gene: TRBV12-3/TRBV12-4; CDR3aa: CASSFQQGDYGYTF; CDR3nt: TGTGCCAGCAGCTTTCAGCAGGGGGACTATGGCTACACCTTC
j_gene: TRBJ2-5; d_gene: TRBD1; abundance: NA; v_gene: TRBV4-1; CDR3aa: CASSQEDRAETQYF; CDR3nt: TGCGCCAGCAGCCAAGAGGACAGGGCAGAGACCCAGTACTTC
j_gene: TRBJ2-5; d_gene: NA; abundance: many; v_gene: TRBV7-9; CDR3aa: CASSLEKGWETQYF; CDR3nt: TGTGCCAGCAGCTTAGAGAAGGGTTGGGAGACCCAGTACTTC
j_gene: TRBJ2-1; d_gene: NA; abundance: many; v_gene: TRBV27; CDR3aa: CASSLGEYNEQFF; CDR3nt: TGTGCCAGCAGTTTAGGAGAATACAATGAGCAGTTCTTC
j_gene: TRBJ1-1; d_gene: NA; abundance: NA; v_gene: TRBV19; CDR3aa: CASRPQKRNTEAFF; CDR3nt: TGTGCCAGTAGACCACAGAAAAGAAACACTGAAGCTTTCTTT
j_gene: TRBJ2-1; d_gene: TRBD1; abundance: many; v_gene: TRBV6-1; CDR3aa: CASSGPGGNEQFF; CDR3nt: TGTGCCAGCAGTGGTCCAGGGGGCAATGAGCAGTTCTTC
j_gene: TRBJ2-2; d_gene: TRBD2; abundance: many; v_gene: TRBV5-1; CDR3aa: CASSPGWTSDSGELFF; CDR3nt: TGCGCCAGCAGCCCAGGATGGACTAGCGACTCCGGGGAGCTGTTTTTT
j_gene: TRBJ2-2; d_gene: TRBD2; abundance: many; v_gene: TRBV7-3; CDR3aa: CASSLTPREVTNTGELFF; CDR3nt: TGTGCCAGCAGCTTAACCCCACGGGAGGTAACGAACACCGGGGAGCTGTTTTTT
j_gene: TRBJ1-3; d_gene: NA; abundance: once; v_gene: TRBV4-3; CDR3aa: CASSQEGTGRNTIYF; CDR3nt: TGCGCCAGCAGCCAAGAGGGTACAGGGAGAAACACCATATATTTT